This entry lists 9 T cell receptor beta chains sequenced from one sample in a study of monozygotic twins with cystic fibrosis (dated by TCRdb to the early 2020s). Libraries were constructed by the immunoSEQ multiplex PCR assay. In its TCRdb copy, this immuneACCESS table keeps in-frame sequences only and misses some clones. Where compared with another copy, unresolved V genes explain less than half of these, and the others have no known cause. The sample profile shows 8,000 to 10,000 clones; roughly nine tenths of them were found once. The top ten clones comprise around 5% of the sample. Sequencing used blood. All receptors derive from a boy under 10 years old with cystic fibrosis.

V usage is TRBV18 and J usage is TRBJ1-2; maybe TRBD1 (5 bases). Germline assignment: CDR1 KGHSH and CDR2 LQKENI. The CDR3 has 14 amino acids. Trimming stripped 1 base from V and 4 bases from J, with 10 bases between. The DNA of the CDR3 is TGTGCCAGCTCACCACAGGACACCGCCTATGGCTACACCTTC. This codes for CASSPQDTAYGYTF.

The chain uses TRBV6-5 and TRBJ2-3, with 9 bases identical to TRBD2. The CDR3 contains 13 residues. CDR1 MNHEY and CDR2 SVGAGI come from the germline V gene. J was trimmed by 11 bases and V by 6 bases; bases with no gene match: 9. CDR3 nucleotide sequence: TGTGCCAGCAGATCTGCGGGGGGGCCCCAGCAGTATTTT. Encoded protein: CASRSAGGPQQYF.

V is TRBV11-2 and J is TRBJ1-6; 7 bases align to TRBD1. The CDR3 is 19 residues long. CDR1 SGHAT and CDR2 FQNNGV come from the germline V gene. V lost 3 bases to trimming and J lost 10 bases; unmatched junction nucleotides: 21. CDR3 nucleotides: TGTGCCAGCAGCTTCCGGGGGACAGCGTACCTTCGAGGAGCCTCACCCCTCCACTTT. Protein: CASSFRGTAYLRGASPLHF.

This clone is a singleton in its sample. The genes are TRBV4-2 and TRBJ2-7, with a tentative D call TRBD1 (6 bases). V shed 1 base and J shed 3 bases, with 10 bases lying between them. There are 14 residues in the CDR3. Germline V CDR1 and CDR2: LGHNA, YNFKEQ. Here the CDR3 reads CASSQVDRSYEQYF. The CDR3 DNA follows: TGTGCCAGCAGCCAAGTCGACAGGAGCTACGAGCAGTACTTC.

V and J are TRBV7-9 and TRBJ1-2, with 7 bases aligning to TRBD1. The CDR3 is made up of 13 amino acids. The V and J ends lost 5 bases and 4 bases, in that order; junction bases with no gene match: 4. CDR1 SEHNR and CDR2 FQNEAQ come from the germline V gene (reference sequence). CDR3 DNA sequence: TGTGCCAGCAGCGGAGGGACAGCCTATGGCTACACCTTC. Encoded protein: CASSGGTAYGYTF.

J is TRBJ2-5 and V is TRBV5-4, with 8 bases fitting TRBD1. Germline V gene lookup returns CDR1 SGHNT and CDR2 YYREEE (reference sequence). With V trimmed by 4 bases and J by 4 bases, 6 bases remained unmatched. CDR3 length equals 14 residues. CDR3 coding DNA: TGTGCCAGCAGCCAAGGACAGGGAGTAGAGACCCAGTACTTC. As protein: CASSQGQGVETQYF.

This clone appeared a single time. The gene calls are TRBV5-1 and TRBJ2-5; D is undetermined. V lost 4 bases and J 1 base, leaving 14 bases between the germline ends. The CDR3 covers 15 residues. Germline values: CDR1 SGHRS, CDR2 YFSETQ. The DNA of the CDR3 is TGCGCCAGCAGCAGACTGGACGGCACCCAAGAGACCCAGTACTTC. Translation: CASSRLDGTQETQYF.

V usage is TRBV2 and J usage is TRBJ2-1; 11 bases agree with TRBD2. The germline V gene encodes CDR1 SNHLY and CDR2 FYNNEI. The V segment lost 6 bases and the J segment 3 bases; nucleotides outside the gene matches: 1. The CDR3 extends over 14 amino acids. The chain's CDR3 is CASRGLAGYNEQFF. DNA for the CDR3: TGTGCCAGCAGAGGACTAGCGGGCTACAATGAGCAGTTCTTC.

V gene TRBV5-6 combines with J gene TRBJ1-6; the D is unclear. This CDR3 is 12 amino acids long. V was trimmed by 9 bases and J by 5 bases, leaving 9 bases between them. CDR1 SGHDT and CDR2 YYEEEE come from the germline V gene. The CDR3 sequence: CATGPNNSPLHF. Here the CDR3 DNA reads TGTGCCACCGGGCCTAATAATTCACCCCTCCACTTT. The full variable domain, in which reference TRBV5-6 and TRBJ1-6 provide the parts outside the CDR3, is DAGVTQSPTHLIKTRGQQVTLRCSPKSGHDTVSWYQQALGQGPQFIFQYYEEEERQRGNFPDRFSGHQFPNYSSELNVNALLLGDSALYLCATGPNNSPLHFGNGTRLTVT.